Listed below are T cell receptor beta chains from one sample, sequenced in a study of PD-1 blockade in mismatch repair-deficient tumors. This table comes from immunoSEQ multiplex PCR, and its TCRdb copy is limited to in-frame clones, with some not included. The profile shows 95,000 to 150,000 clones, roughly 86% of them singletons. Sample: peripheral blood, taken 44 weeks after starting pembrolizumab. The receptor set was obtained from an adult with mismatch repair-deficient cancer. Each CDR3 is given with its conserved first and last residue. D genes are given only for firm matches. Not all rows give a size; the values are once, few, many and, for expanded clones, a class.

clone_size	d_call	v_call	j_call	cdr3_nt	cdr3_aa
.	.	TRBV6-1	TRBJ1-5	TGTGCCAGCAGTGAATGGGGGGCGATTCAGCCCCAGCATTTT	CASSEWGAIQPQHF
.	.	TRBV11-2	TRBJ2-6	TGTGCCAGCAGCTTAGGGACATTCGGGGCCAACGTCCTGACTTTC	CASSLGTFGANVLTF
once	TRBD1	TRBV7-9	TRBJ2-7	TGTGCCAGCAGCTTCGAACCGGGACAGGGATTCTCCTACGAGCAGTACTTC	CASSFEPGQGFSYEQYF
.	TRBD2	TRBV9	TRBJ2-2	TGTGCCAGCAGTCCAAGCGGGAAGAACACCGGGGAGCTGTTTTTT	CASSPSGKNTGELFF
once	.	TRBV30	TRBJ2-7	TGTGCCTGGAGTCCCCCCCCGACAGGCGAGCAGTACTTC	CAWSPPPTGEQYF
.	.	TRBV9	TRBJ1-1	TGTGCCAGCAGCGTAGCTGTGGGATCGACTGAAGCTTTCTTT	CASSVAVGSTEAFF
few	.	TRBV4-3	TRBJ2-5	TGCGCCAGCAGCCCTCACCCGCAGGGAGGTGGAGAGACCCAGTACTTC	CASSPHPQGGGETQYF
.	TRBD2	TRBV19	TRBJ2-4	TGTGCCAGTAACTCTATAGGTTCTAGCGGGGATCACAAAAACATTCAGTACTTC	CASNSIGSSGDHKNIQYF
.	TRBD1	TRBV11-3	TRBJ2-2	TGTGCCAGCAGCTCGCGGGGACAGGGGAACACCGGGGAGCTGTTTTTT	CASSSRGQGNTGELFF
few	.	TRBV5-1	TRBJ2-7	TGCGCCAGCAGCTTGGGGGAACTGCACTACGAGCAGTACTTC	CASSLGELHYEQYF
.	.	TRBV11-3	TRBJ2-7	TGTGCCAGCAGCTTAGAAGGGCGCATCACCTACGAGCAGTACTTC	CASSLEGRITYEQYF
.	TRBD2	TRBV4-1	TRBJ2-2	TGCGCCAGCAGCCAACCAGCGGGACTGAACACCGGGGAGCTGTTTTTT	CASSQPAGLNTGELFF
.	.	TRBV28	TRBJ2-7	TGTGCCAGCAGTACAGGGTTGGACGAGCAGTACTTC	CASSTGLDEQYF
.	TRBD1	TRBV28	TRBJ2-5	TGTGCCAGCAGTTCACAACCTGGACAGGGAGGAGAGACCCAGTACTTC	CASSSQPGQGGETQYF
.	.	TRBV14	TRBJ1-2	TGTGCCAGCAGCCGCCCGGGAACCTACTATGGCTACACCTTC	CASSRPGTYYGYTF
.	.	TRBV12-2	TRBJ2-7	TGTGCAAGTCGCTTAGAACCGACAGGGACCTACGAGCAGTACTTC	CASRLEPTGTYEQYF
once	TRBD2	TRBV28	TRBJ2-1	TGTGCCAGCAGTTCCCAGGGGACTAGCGGGATAAGGAGCTCCTACAATGAGCAGTTCTTC	CASSSQGTSGIRSSYNEQFF
once	TRBD1	TRBV12-5	TRBJ2-5	TGTGCTAGTGGTTTGGCTACAGGGGGCCGAGAGACCCAGTACTTC	CASGLATGGRETQYF
.	TRBD2	TRBV28	TRBJ2-7	TGTGCCAGCAGTTTATGGGGGGCGGGAGGGGACGAGCAGTACTTC	CASSLWGAGGDEQYF
.	.	TRBV18	TRBJ1-2	TGTGCCAGCTCACCACCCCCACCTACTAACTATGGCTACACCTTC	CASSPPPPTNYGYTF
.	.	TRBV14	TRBJ2-2	TGTGCCAGCAGCCAAGAAACGCTAGTTGCCGCACACAACCCCGGGGAGCTGTTTTTT	CASSQETLVAAHNPGELFF
.	TRBD2	TRBV28	TRBJ2-1	TGTGCCAGCAGTAGAGGGACTAGTCTCAATGAGCAGTTCTTC	CASSRGTSLNEQFF
.	TRBD1	TRBV9	TRBJ2-2	TGTGCCAGCAGCTTCCGGGACAGGGGCACCGGGGAGCTGTTTTTT	CASSFRDRGTGELFF
.	TRBD1	TRBV7-2	TRBJ2-4	TGTGCCAGCAGCTTAAAGAGGGGACAGGGGATTCAGTACTTC	CASSLKRGQGIQYF
.	TRBD2	TRBV6-6	TRBJ2-1	TGTGCCAGCAGCCAAACTAGCGGGATCTACAATGAGCAGTTCTTC	CASSQTSGIYNEQFF
.	.	TRBV30	TRBJ2-4	TGTGCCTGCATAAACCGGGACATTCAGTACTTC	CACINRDIQYF
.	.	TRBV6-5	TRBJ2-7	TGTGCCACCAGAGGGTGGCACGAGCAGTACTTC	CATRGWHEQYF
.	TRBD2	TRBV6-6	TRBJ2-1	TGTGCCAGCAGTTACACAGCGGGAGGTCACAATGAGCAGTTCTTC	CASSYTAGGHNEQFF
.	.	TRBV21-1	TRBJ1-4	TGTGCCAGCAGCTCCGGGAAAGGGACTAATGAAAAACTGTTTTTT	CASSSGKGTNEKLFF
.	TRBD1	TRBV5-4	TRBJ2-1	TGTGCCAGCAGCTTTTTGGGACAGGGTGGCAATGAGCAGTTCTTC	CASSFLGQGGNEQFF
.	.	TRBV5-8	TRBJ2-5	TGTGCCAGCAGCTGGGGACCAGATCAAGAGACCCAGTACTTC	CASSWGPDQETQYF
once	.	TRBV6-1	TRBJ2-7	TGTGCCAGCAGTTCCATTAGATCCTACGAGCAGTACTTC	CASSSIRSYEQYF
.	.	TRBV6-1	TRBJ1-3	TGTGCCGTCACAGAGGACTCTGGAAACACCATATATTTT	CAVTEDSGNTIYF